What follows are 31 T cell receptor beta chains derived from one specimen sequenced in a study of neurological immune-mediated disorders (dated by TCRdb to the late 2010s). The protocol used for the library was 5' RACE. Sequencing was carried out with an Illumina HiSeq 2500. TCRdb cleaned the public reads at Q25 with fastp, built clones with MiXCR and kept in-frame beta chains. When rows share a CDR3 protein, they turn into one entry using the most common DNA and genes. The sample table holds 25,000 or so distinct CDR3 sequences, of which roughly an eighth were seen once. The top ten constitute approximately 5% of the sample. The time point label on this specimen signifies: technical triplicate 1. Sequencing was carried out using CD4+ T cells from blood. All receptors come from a female donor with HTLV-1-associated myelopathy (HAM/TSP).

The sample holds many counts of this clonotype. V is TRBV25-1 and J is TRBJ2-7; D possibly corresponds to TRBD2 (5 bases). This CDR3 region has 12 residues. The V gene lost 8 bases and the J gene lost 2 bases, with 10 bases spanning the gap. CDR1 is MGHDK and CDR2 is SYGVNS in the germline V gene. In nucleotides, the CDR3 is TGTGCCAGCGGCGGAGGACCCTACGAGCAGTACTTC. Translation: CASGGGPYEQYF.

This clonotype was observed at least ten times. This rearrangement joins TRBV3-1 to TRBJ2-3; 11 bases map to TRBD2. V lost 4 bases, J lost 2 bases, and 8 bases stayed unmatched. Germline values: CDR1 LGHDT, CDR2 YNNKEL (reference sequence). There are 17 residues in the CDR3. The CDR3 DNA sequence: TGTGCCAGCAGCCGAGGGGGGACTAGCGGTGCCACAGATACGCAGTATTTT. It codes for CASSRGGTSGATDTQYF.

Relative to its sample, this clonotype is medium-sized. The CDR3 DNA reads TGCGCCAGCAGAGTTGAAGGGACAGATACGCAGTATTTT. It is translated as CASRVEGTDTQYF. The chain has TRBV5-1 and TRBJ2-3; D call uncertain. Germline CDR1 reads SGHRS; CDR2 reads YFSETQ. The CDR3 covers 13 residues. The V gene lost 5 bases and the J gene lost 3 bases, with 10 bases spanning the gap.

The CDR3 DNA is TGTGCCTGGAGTGTTACAGGTTACAACTATGGCTACACCTTC. Residues: CAWSVTGYNYGYTF. This sequence joins TRBV30 and TRBJ1-2, with D maybe TRBD1 (5 bases). From germline, CDR1 is GTSNPN and CDR2 SVGIG (reference sequence). This CDR3 region has 14 residues. The V end lost 0 bases, the J end lost 2 bases, and 10 bases lay between the germline ends.

This clonotype showed up many times. The V gene is TRBV6-6, the J gene TRBJ1-2, with 8 bases identical to TRBD1. The CDR3 consists of 14 residues. Germline CDR1 is MNHNY and CDR2 is SVGAGI (reference sequence). V was pared by 6 bases and J by 1 base, with 4 bases of the junction left unmatched. The CDR3 DNA reads as TGTGCCAGCAGCCAGGGACAGGTTAACTATGGCTACACCTTC. This sequence encodes CASSQGQVNYGYTF.

This chain links TRBV5-4 with TRBJ2-5; 9 bases agree with TRBD1. Germline CDR1 and CDR2: SGHNT and YYREEE (reference sequence). This CDR3 is 14 amino acids long. After removal of 4 bases from V and 1 base from J, the junction contained 2 bases not matched to a gene. CDR3 in amino acids: CASSPGQGQETQYF. The CDR3 coding sequence is TGTGCCAGCAGCCCGGGACAGGGCCAAGAGACCCAGTACTTC.

The table lists this clonotype with many counts. The chain employs TRBV7-2 and TRBJ1-1; no firm D call. Germline assignment: CDR1 SGHTA and CDR2 FQGNSA. The length of the CDR3 is 14 residues. The ends were cut back, 0 bases at V and 4 bases at J, with 9 bases in the middle. The CDR3 reads CASSLAPEGTEAFF. CDR3 DNA sequence: TGTGCCAGCAGCTTAGCCCCAGAGGGCACTGAAGCTTTCTTT.

This clonotype was found many times. The gene calls are TRBV7-6 and TRBJ2-1; D uncertain. The V gene's germline CDR1 is SGHVS and CDR2 FNYEAQ. This CDR3 is 14 amino acids long. V lost 4 bases, J lost 5 bases, and 12 bases lay in between. Here the CDR3 reads CASSYTGPNNEQFF. CDR3 nucleotides: TGTGCCAGCAGCTACACCGGGCCGAACAATGAGCAGTTCTTC.

This clonotype was seen ten or more times. The J gene is TRBJ1-2, the V gene TRBV12-3 or TRBV12-4; unclear D gene. The CDR3 has 13 amino acids. Trimming took 5 bases from V and 4 from J, leaving 11 bases between them. The CDR3 nucleotides are TGTGCCAGCAGTGCTCAGGAAATCTATGGCTACACCTTC. Its protein is CASSAQEIYGYTF.

Details on this clonotype: This clone may be a read error of a much larger clone one base away. This chain connects TRBV18 to TRBJ2-3; a possible D gene is TRBD2 (5 bases). CDR1 is KGHSH and CDR2 is LQKENI in the germline V gene. The CDR3 totals 15 residues. CDR3 bases: TGTGCCAGCTTACCAGAGCGGAAGAACACAGATACGCAGTATTTT. Its protein product is CASLPERKNTDTQYF.

This clonotype showed up just a few times. The chain has TRBV2 and TRBJ2-7, with a weak D call TRBD1 (5 bases). The CDR3 spans 12 residues. The germline CDR1 and CDR2 sequences are SNHLY and FYNNEI. V was cut by 6 bases and J by 4 bases, with 10 bases left in between. The CDR3 protein is CASSADRYEQYF. The DNA for the CDR3 is TGTGCCAGCAGCGCTGACAGATACGAGCAGTACTTC.

This clonotype is judged medium-sized. This sequence joins TRBV6-5 and TRBJ2-5, with 7 nucleotides matching TRBD2. Trimming took 8 bases from V and 2 from J; bases not matched to a gene: 5. The germline V gene encodes CDR1 MNHEY and CDR2 SVGAGI. This CDR3 region has 13 residues. For the CDR3, the DNA is TGTGCCAGCCAGATGGGGGGGCAAGAGACCCAGTACTTC. Protein sequence: CASQMGGQETQYF.

This clonotype was picked up many times. The V gene is TRBV4-1, the J gene TRBJ2-7, with D maybe TRBD2 (5 bases). The V end lost 4 bases, the J end lost 2 bases, and 12 bases lay between the germline ends. CDR3 length: 14 residues. Per the germline V gene, CDR1 is MGHRA and CDR2 is YSYEKL. CDR3 nucleotide sequence: TGCGCCAGCAGCCGAGAGGGCGACACCTACGAGCAGTACTTC. It encodes CASSREGDTYEQYF.

The chain recombines TRBV12-2 with TRBJ1-1; the D call of TRBD1 is as the table states it, not checked on the DNA. TRBV12-2 is recorded as a pseudogene. CDR3 length: 13 residues. CDR3 sequence: CASRSRDRGQAFF. CDR3 DNA sequence: TGTGCAAGTCGCTCCCGGGACAGGGGGCAGGCTTTCTTT.

This clonotype has at least ten counts. This chain connects TRBV30 to TRBJ1-6; D ambiguous. CDR3 size: 13 residues. The germline gives CDR1 GTSNPN, CDR2 SVGIG (reference sequence). The CDR3 DNA reads as TGTGCGCTAAATCTGGACGCGTATTCACCCCTCCACTTT. It is translated as CALNLDAYSPLHF. The full variable domain, in which reference TRBV30 and TRBJ1-6 provide the parts outside the CDR3, is SQTIHQWPATLVQPVGSPLSLECTVEGTSNPNLYWYRQAAGRGLQLLFYSVGIGQISSEVPQNLSASRPQDRQFILSSKKLLLSDSGFYLCALNLDAYSPLHFGNGTRLTVT.

This clonotype was detected many times. The chain couples TRBV18 to TRBJ2-3; D not certain. Germline CDR1 and CDR2: KGHSH and LQKENI. With 0 bases removed from V and 2 bases from J, the gap between germline ends came to 9 bases. The CDR3 sequence is 15 residues long. CDR3 region: CASSPPSPSTDTQYF. The CDR3 nucleotides are TGTGCCAGCTCACCACCGTCTCCCTCCACAGATACGCAGTATTTT. Combining the CDR3 with reference TRBV18 and TRBJ2-3 gives the whole variable domain NAGVMQNPRHLVRRRGQEARLRCSPMKGHSHVYWYRQLPEEGLKFMVYLQKENIIDESGMPKERFSAEFPKEGPSILRIQQVVRGDSAAYFCASSPPSPSTDTQYFGPGTRLTVL.

This clonotype was seen at least ten times. The V gene is TRBV20-1, the J gene TRBJ2-4, with unresolved D. The CDR3 has 12 residues. The ends were cut back, 1 base at V and 8 bases at J, with 9 bases in the middle. Germline loops: CDR1 DFQATT, CDR2 SNEGSKA (reference sequence). As DNA, the CDR3 is TGCAGTGCTAGAGGACCCATAGACATTCAGTACTTC. It codes for CSARGPIDIQYF.

This clonotype was seen ten or more times. The gene calls are TRBV15 and TRBJ1-2, with D possibly TRBD1 on 5 matching bases. Germline values: CDR1 LNHNV, CDR2 YYDKDF (reference sequence). The CDR3 is made up of 16 amino acids. Trimming cost V 3 bases and J 3 bases, with 17 bases left between them. The CDR3 reads CATSRGETGTYYGYTF. In DNA form, the CDR3 reads TGTGCCACCAGCAGGGGTGAAACAGGTACCTACTATGGCTACACCTTC.

This clonotype was counted many times. V is TRBV6-6 and J is TRBJ2-5, with D possibly TRBD1 on 5 matching bases. V lost 7 bases, J lost 3 bases, and 12 bases lay in between. Per germline, CDR1 MNHNY and CDR2 SVGAGI (reference sequence). This CDR3 has 13 amino acids. CDR3 coding DNA: TGTGCCAGCACGCCAGGGAAGGAAGAGACCCAGTACTTC. Translation gives CASTPGKEETQYF.

The chain uses TRBV20-1 and TRBJ2-1; D remains ambiguous. Deletions cut 2 bases from V and 0 bases from J, with 11 bases between. CDR3 length equals 15 residues. Germline values: CDR1 DFQATT, CDR2 SNEGSKA (reference sequence). CDR3: CSARQPKSSYNEQFF. The CDR3 nucleotides are TGCAGTGCTAGACAGCCCAAGAGCTCCTACAATGAGCAGTTCTTC.

This clonotype occurred many times. The genes are TRBV10-2 and TRBJ2-7; D unclear. CDR1 WSHSY and CDR2 SAAADI come from the germline V gene. V lost 1 base to trimming and J lost 9 bases, with 10 bases between them. The CDR3 has 12 residues. CDR3 sequence (DNA): TGCGCCAGCAGTGAGTTGAGAGCCTGGCAGTACTTC. It yields the protein CASSELRAWQYF.

This clonotype was detected ten times or more. This CDR3 is CATSDASLEFGPEGEQFF. The CDR3, as DNA: TGTGCCACCAGTGATGCCTCCCTAGAGTTTGGGCCGGAGGGTGAGCAGTTCTTC. The chain couples TRBV24-1 to TRBJ2-1, with D possibly being TRBD2 (6 bases). This CDR3 has 18 residues. Trimming left V 3 bases short and J 9 bases short, with 26 bases between. Per the germline V gene, CDR1 is KGHDR and CDR2 is SFDVKD.

This clonotype was detected ten times or more. This chain links TRBV5-6 with TRBJ2-1, with a possible D match to TRBD1 (6 bases). CDR3 length: 14 amino acids. Germline CDR1 reads SGHDT; CDR2 reads YYEEEE. The V end lost 4 bases, the J end lost 7 bases, and 15 bases lay between the germline ends. The CDR3 region is CASSISTRGNEQFF. In DNA form, the CDR3 reads TGTGCCAGCAGCATATCGACCAGGGGAAATGAGCAGTTCTTC.

This clonotype occurred many times. The chain is built from TRBV5-1 and TRBJ2-1, with a possible D match to TRBD2 (5 bases). V lost 4 bases and J lost 10, with 27 bases in between. Germline V gene lookup returns CDR1 SGHRS and CDR2 YFSETQ. The CDR3 loop spans 17 amino acids. The CDR3 region is CASSRDGGLLTPREQFF. The CDR3 DNA is TGCGCCAGCAGCCGTGACGGTGGACTCCTCACCCCCAGAGAGCAGTTCTTC.

This clonotype was counted at least ten times. This chain uses TRBV6-6 with TRBJ1-1; 9 bases align to TRBD1. The J segment lost 4 bases and the V segment lost 6 bases, leaving 6 bases of the junction unmatched. The CDR3 sequence is 14 residues long. Germline V gives CDR1 MNHNY, CDR2 SVGAGI (reference sequence). The CDR3 spells CASRKQGAITEAFF. The DNA for the CDR3 is TGTGCCAGCAGAAAACAGGGGGCGATCACTGAAGCTTTCTTT.

The V call is TRBV20-1, the J call TRBJ2-7; 13 bases are a match to TRBD2. V shed 3 bases and J 2 bases; nucleotides not matched to a gene: 7. The CDR3 length is 16 residues. Germline lookup yields CDR1 DFQATT and CDR2 SNEGSKA (reference sequence). CDR3 in amino acids: CSASGLAGVNAYEQYF. DNA for the CDR3: TGCAGTGCTAGTGGACTAGCGGGAGTAAATGCCTACGAGCAGTACTTC.

This clonotype was counted ten times or more. V gene TRBV3-1 combines with J gene TRBJ2-2, with a possible D match to TRBD2 (5 bases). This CDR3 contains 12 residues. V was clipped by 6 bases and J by 6 bases, with 8 bases between them. Germline values: CDR1 LGHDT, CDR2 YNNKEL (reference sequence). CDR3 nucleotides: TGTGCCAGCAGACTTAGCGCCGGGGAGCTGTTTTTT. Translating gives CASRLSAGELFF.

This clonotype appeared many times. This sequence joins TRBV24-1 and TRBJ2-1; 8 nucleotides match TRBD1. The CDR3 is 16 residues long. Germline CDR1 and CDR2: KGHDR and SFDVKD. V was clipped by 2 bases and J by 9 bases; unmatched bases: 11. The CDR3 DNA reads TGTGCCACCAGTGATTCGGGTGGACAGGGAGAGCGTGAGCAGTTCTTC. The encoded protein is CATSDSGGQGEREQFF.

By frequency in the sample, this clonotype is medium-sized (0.01 to 0.1%). The rearrangement uses TRBV2 and TRBJ2-3; D gene ambiguous. The germline V gene encodes CDR1 SNHLY and CDR2 FYNNEI. This CDR3 contains 14 residues. Trimming removed 3 bases from V and 2 bases from J, with 9 bases in between. DNA of the CDR3: TGTGCCAGCAGTGAGAGGCGCGACACAGATACGCAGTATTTT. This translates into CASSERRDTDTQYF.

Many counts were recorded for this clonotype. This chain uses TRBV11-3 with TRBJ2-7; a weak D match, TRBD1 (6 bases). This CDR3 has 15 amino acids. Trimming removed 3 bases at V and 1 base at J, with 13 bases between. Germline V lookup: CDR1 SGHNT, CDR2 YENEEA. CDR3 sequence reads: CASSLYPGASYEQYF. CDR3 DNA sequence: TGTGCCAGCAGCTTGTATCCAGGGGCGTCCTACGAGCAGTACTTC.

This clonotype was seen ten or more times. CDR3 in DNA: TGCAGTGCTAGAGTTCCCACAACTAACTATGGCTACACCTTC. Amino acid sequence: CSARVPTTNYGYTF. V usage is TRBV20-1 and J usage is TRBJ1-2; D unresolved. CDR1 is DFQATT and CDR2 is SNEGSKA in the germline V gene (reference sequence). Deletions cut 1 base from V and 0 bases from J, with 9 bases between. This CDR3 spans 14 amino acids.